A selection of T cell receptor beta chains follows, all from one sample in a study of metastatic and nonmetastatic thyroid tumors. TCRdb re-analyzed the PCR reads through MiXCR. Here the sample spans about 11,000 clones, 38% being singletons. The sequencing input was tumor tissue. The receptors here all came from a female donor with papillary thyroid cancer or a benign thyroid nodule (not recorded which). Some clones in this sample may be carry-over from other donors' samples. CDR3s include the opening cysteine and the closing phenylalanine or tryptophan. A D gene is named only where the DNA matches it firmly. Size is stated for part of the rows, as once, few or many counts, or as a class when the clone is expanded.

TRBV7-2,-,few,11,TRBJ2-5,CASTAEETQYF,TGTGCCAGCACCGCCGAAGAGACCCAGTACTTC
TRBV6-1,-,-,13,TRBJ1-6,CASSQRTNSPLHF,TGTGCCAGCAGTCAAAGAACCAATTCACCCCTCCACTTT
TRBV19,-,few,11,TRBJ2-7,CASFKGGEQYF,TGTGCCAGTTTTAAGGGCGGCGAGCAGTACTTC
TRBV11-3,-,-,15,TRBJ2-7,CASSPTSPGYNEQYF,TGTGCCAGCAGCCCAACTAGCCCCGGTTACAACGAGCAGTACTTC
TRBV24-1,-,-,13,TRBJ2-7,CATSDSNSYEQYF,TGTGCCACCAGTGATTCCAACTCCTACGAGCAGTACTTC
TRBV4-1,TRBD2,-,16,TRBJ2-1,CASSRRRAGDRNEQFF,TGCGCCAGCAGCCGGCGCCGGGCGGGGGATAGGAATGAGCAGTTCTTC
TRBV6-2/TRBV6-3,-,few,14,TRBJ1-1,CASSYSRGDTEAFF,TGTGCCAGCAGTTACTCGAGGGGGGACACTGAAGCTTTCTTT
TRBV11-1,-,-,14,TRBJ1-1,CASSLGGKNTEAFF,TGTGCCAGCAGCTTAGGGGGAAAGAACACTGAAGCTTTCTTT
TRBV6-1,-,few,14,TRBJ2-7,CASSSTGPSYEQYF,TGTGCCAGCAGTTCGACAGGTCCTTCCTACGAGCAGTACTTC
TRBV18,TRBD1,-,14,TRBJ1-2,CASSPEDRGYGYTF,TGTGCCAGCTCACCAGAAGACAGGGGGTATGGCTACACCTTC
TRBV20-1,TRBD2,-,14,TRBJ2-2,CSASAGGVVGELFF,TGCAGTGCTTCAGCGGGAGGGGTCGTCGGGGAGCTGTTTTTT
TRBV28,-,-,15,TRBJ1-2,CASSQRGSEDGGYTF,TGTGCCAGCAGCCAACGTGGAAGCGAAGACGGTGGCTACACCTTC
TRBV20-1,TRBD2,-,14,TRBJ2-1,CSARGLPEYNEQFF,TGCAGTGCTAGGGGACTACCAGAGTACAATGAGCAGTTCTTC
TRBV30,TRBD1,-,14,TRBJ2-5,CAWSATGGWETQYF,TGTGCCTGGAGTGCGACAGGGGGCTGGGAGACCCAGTACTTC
TRBV30,TRBD1,-,17,TRBJ2-6,CAWRLRGRKAGANVLTF,TGTGCCTGGAGGCTCAGGGGGCGGAAGGCCGGGGCCAACGTCCTGACTTTC
TRBV20-1,-,once,16,TRBJ2-1,CSARDFQGSQNNEQFF,TGCAGTGCTAGAGATTTCCAGGGTTCCCAGAACAATGAGCAGTTCTTC
TRBV3-1,-,-,13,TRBJ1-1,CASSQGQNTEAFF,TGTGCCAGCAGCCAAGGGCAGAACACTGAAGCTTTCTTT
TRBV20-1,TRBD2,-,16,TRBJ2-1,CSARGPLLAGGAEQFF,TGCAGTGCTAGAGGTCCCCTACTAGCGGGGGGGGCTGAGCAGTTCTTC
TRBV28,TRBD1,-,16,TRBJ2-1,CASSLWTGTELNEQFF,TGTGCCAGCAGTCTATGGACAGGGACCGAGCTCAATGAGCAGTTCTTC
TRBV6-6,-,few,14,TRBJ1-3,CASSYLSSGNTIYF,TGTGCCAGCAGTTACTTGAGTTCTGGAAACACCATATATTTT
TRBV27,-,few,12,TRBJ2-7,CAGTDETYEQYF,TGTGCCGGGACTGACGAAACGTACGAGCAGTACTTC
TRBV27,-,few,13,TRBJ1-6,CASSFLLGSTLHF,TGTGCCAGCAGTTTTTTATTGGGCTCTACCCTCCACTTT
TRBV6-1,-,few,16,TRBJ1-3,CASSEIVELSGNTIYF,TGTGCCAGCAGTGAAATCGTCGAACTCTCTGGAAACACCATATATTTT
TRBV20-1,-,-,14,TRBJ1-1,CSASDFGRGAEAFF,TGCAGTGCTAGCGATTTCGGGCGTGGCGCTGAAGCTTTCTTT
TRBV28,TRBD1,-,15,TRBJ1-2,CASTPGTGGAYGYTF,TGTGCCAGCACTCCCGGGACAGGGGGCGCCTATGGCTACACCTTC
TRBV12-3/TRBV12-4,TRBD2,few,14,TRBJ2-3,CASRASGRADTQYF,TGTGCCAGCAGGGCTAGCGGGAGGGCAGATACGCAGTATTTT
TRBV11-1,TRBD2,-,18,TRBJ2-1,CASSLGRREGSSYNEQFF,TGTGCCAGCAGCTTAGGAAGGCGGGAGGGGAGCTCCTACAATGAGCAGTTCTTC
TRBV28,TRBD2,-,17,TRBJ2-3,CASSSPGLAPLTDTQYF,TGTGCCAGCAGTTCCCCGGGACTAGCGCCACTCACAGATACGCAGTATTTT
TRBV6-2/TRBV6-3,-,few,13,TRBJ2-7,CASLLAGSYEQYF,TGTGCCAGCCTCCTGGCAGGTTCCTACGAGCAGTACTTC
TRBV6-2/TRBV6-3,TRBD2,-,17,TRBJ2-1,CASSYDRGLAAQNEQFF,TGTGCCAGCAGTTACGATAGGGGACTAGCCGCTCAAAATGAGCAGTTCTTC
TRBV3-1,-,many,13,TRBJ2-3,CASRRRAEDTQYF,TGTGCCAGCAGGCGCAGGGCGGAAGATACGCAGTATTTT
TRBV27,TRBD2,-,17,TRBJ2-7,CASSRSGTSGASTEQYF,TGTGCCAGCAGTCGATCCGGGACTAGCGGGGCCAGCACCGAGCAGTACTTC
TRBV28,TRBD1,-,17,TRBJ1-2,CASSPLGWTGATYGYTF,TGTGCCAGCAGTCCCCTGGGTTGGACAGGGGCGACATATGGCTACACCTTC
TRBV11-1,-,-,13,TRBJ1-1,CASSLWGNTEAFF,TGTGCCAGCAGCCTTTGGGGGAACACTGAAGCTTTCTTT
TRBV28,-,few,13,TRBJ1-2,CASSLEGPYGYTF,TGTGCCAGCAGTTTGGAAGGGCCCTATGGCTACACCTTC
TRBV19,-,-,15,TRBJ1-5,CASGDRGRSNQPQHF,TGTGCCAGTGGGGACCGGGGGCGTAGCAATCAGCCCCAGCATTTT
TRBV10-2,-,-,15,TRBJ2-1,CASSEGTYTRDEQFF,TGCGCCAGCAGTGAGGGGACTTACACCCGGGATGAGCAATTCTTC
TRBV9,-,-,14,TRBJ1-1,CASVRDQTNTEAFF,TGTGCCAGCGTCCGGGACCAAACCAACACTGAAGCTTTCTTT
TRBV5-1,TRBD1,-,15,TRBJ2-2,CASSYVTGGPGELFF,TGCGCCAGCAGCTACGTTACAGGGGGACCCGGGGAGCTGTTTTTT
TRBV10-3,TRBD1,-,16,TRBJ1-3,CAISDPRQGIEDTIYF,TGTGCCATCAGTGACCCGAGACAGGGGATAGAAGACACCATATATTTT
TRBV6-1,-,once,15,TRBJ2-3,CASSVSREPTDTQYF,TGTGCCAGCAGTGTTTCAAGGGAGCCCACAGATACGCAGTATTTT
TRBV11-2,-,-,12,TRBJ2-7,CASSLSEREQYF,TGTGCCAGCAGCCTTAGCGAACGCGAGCAGTACTTC
TRBV12-3/TRBV12-4,TRBD1,few,16,TRBJ1-6,CASSLGQGGGISPLHF,TGTGCCAGCAGTTTAGGCCAAGGGGGCGGAATTTCACCCCTCCACTTT
TRBV6-1,-,few,14,TRBJ1-2,CASNPGGANYGYTF,TGTGCCAGCAATCCCGGGGGAGCTAACTATGGCTACACCTTC
TRBV5-1,TRBD2,-,15,TRBJ2-1,CASGAGASGSNEQFF,TGCGCCAGCGGCGCCGGGGCTAGCGGGAGCAATGAGCAGTTCTTC
TRBV6-2/TRBV6-3,TRBD1,-,14,TRBJ1-6,CASTRQGDSSPLHF,TGTGCCAGCACCAGACAGGGGGATAGCTCACCCCTCCACTTT
TRBV6-1,TRBD1,-,15,TRBJ2-6,CAGGQGVSGANVLTF,TGTGCCGGGGGACAGGGGGTCTCTGGGGCCAACGTCCTGACTTTC
TRBV5-6,-,medium-sized,16,TRBJ1-1,CASSLVGGLLGTEAFF,TGTGCCAGCAGCTTGGTCGGGGGGCTATTGGGCACTGAAGCTTTCTTT
TRBV20-1,-,once,13,TRBJ2-7,CSGLVGPGGEQYF,TGCAGTGGGTTAGTTGGTCCAGGAGGCGAGCAGTACTTC
TRBV10-2,TRBD1,-,13,TRBJ1-2,CASRGTGDYGYTF,TGCGCCAGCAGAGGGACAGGGGACTATGGCTACACCTTC
TRBV11-3,-,-,13,TRBJ2-3,CASSPSGTDTQYF,TGTGCCAGCAGCCCCAGCGGCACAGATACGCAGTATTTT
TRBV19,TRBD2,few,15,TRBJ2-3,CASSISLAGTDTQYF,TGTGCCAGTAGTATTAGTCTAGCGGGCACAGATACGCAGTATTTT
TRBV5-6,-,-,14,TRBJ2-7,CASSPGPGNYEQYF,TGTGCCAGCAGCCCGGGACCAGGCAATTACGAGCAGTACTTC